Included here is one TCR beta chain sequence, with context. This specimen belongs to a study of technical replicates of blood from several donors. The method was immunoSEQ multiplex PCR; TCRdb's version includes in-frame clones alone and lacks a portion of them. The table records 80,000 to 90,000 clones, roughly 94% of them present only once. Trimming shortened V by 3 bases and J by 5 bases, and 10 bases separated the two germline ends. Germline lookup yields CDR1 SGHNT and CDR2 YENEEA. The CDR3 has 13 amino acids. Sequencing was done on a sample of T cells isolated from PBMCs. The genes are TRBV11-3 and TRBJ2-5; TRBD1 might be the D (6 bases). The receptor comes from a human donor in good health. The CDR3 DNA reads TGTGCCAGCAGCTTTACAGGGAGTGAGACCCAGTACTTC. It encodes CASSFTGSETQYF.